What follows are 27 T cell receptor beta chains derived from one specimen sequenced in a study of blood T cells in healthy people across ages. The authors ran a second PCR of about 7 to 12 cycles using a sample-barcoded 5' primer and a J-beta primer mix. TCRdb ran MiXCR on the 5' RACE reads and lists one entry per CDR3 protein. The sample includes 950,000 to 1,200,000 distinct CDR3 sequences, roughly two fifths of them seen just once. The specimen was blood. These receptors were taken from a man aged 18 to 29 in good health.

This clonotype was seen many times. The chain is built from TRBV20-1 and TRBJ2-1, with 8 bases lining up with TRBD2. J lost 3 bases, V lost 5 bases, and 9 bases had no gene match. Germline V gene data show CDR1 as DFQATT and CDR2 as SNEGSKA (reference sequence). The CDR3 has 15 residues. CDR3 DNA sequence: TGCAGTGCTCCTCCTGGGCGGGGGGTCTACAATGAGCAGTTCTTC. Translating it yields CSAPPGRGVYNEQFF.

This clonotype occurred once. A read error is possible here, since a much larger clone lies one base away. The genes are TRBV12-3 or TRBV12-4 and TRBJ1-5, with TRBD1 matching 7 bases. The J call is in doubt because the DNA end fits TRBJ2-3 better. This CDR3 spans 14 amino acids. CDR3 protein: CASRSGTAYQPQYF. The CDR3 DNA reads as TGTGCCAGCAGATCCGGGACAGCTTACCAGCCCCAGTATTTT.

The rearrangement links TRBV12-3 or TRBV12-4 to TRBJ2-1; tentative D call: TRBD1 (5 bases). CDR3 length equals 14 residues. V lost 6 bases, J lost 6 bases, and 15 bases lay in between. CDR3 DNA sequence: TGTGCCAGCAGCTACATGGGGCCAGTCAATGAGCAGTTCTTC. This gives the protein CASSYMGPVNEQFF.

The V and J genes are TRBV6-6 and TRBJ1-4, with D perhaps TRBD1 (6 bases). The CDR3 is 14 residues long. The V gene lost 7 bases and the J gene lost 2 bases, with 11 bases spanning the gap. The V gene's germline CDR1 is MNHNY and CDR2 SVGAGI (reference sequence). DNA of the CDR3: TGTGCCAGCACCCAGGGGTGGACTAATGAAAAACTGTTTTTT. Residues: CASTQGWTNEKLFF.

The chain links TRBV20-1 to TRBJ2-3; 11 positions agree with TRBD2. After removal of 4 bases from V and 2 bases from J, the junction contained 8 bases not matched to a gene. The CDR3 contains 16 residues. CDR1 is DFQATT and CDR2 is SNEGSKA in the germline V gene (reference sequence). In nucleotides, the CDR3 is TGCAGTGCTATGCGCTGGACTAGCGGGTACACAGATACGCAGTATTTT. Translating it yields CSAMRWTSGYTDTQYF.

The V call is TRBV9, the J call TRBJ2-1, with TRBD2 identical over 10 bases. J lost 10 bases, V lost 1 base, and 11 bases had no gene match. CDR1 is SGDLS and CDR2 is YYNGEE in the germline V gene. This CDR3 region has 16 residues. The CDR3 region has the DNA TGTGCCAGCAGCGTATCAACTAGCGGGGTACTCGGAGAGCAGTTCTTC. This codes for CASSVSTSGVLGEQFF.

The rearrangement joins TRBV5-5 to TRBJ2-3, with a possible D match to TRBD1 (5 bases). Germline CDR1 reads SGHKS; CDR2 reads YYEKEE (reference sequence). The CDR3 runs 14 residues. V was clipped by 5 bases and J by 5 bases, with 15 bases between them. The CDR3 protein is CASRVRTGRDTQYF. The CDR3 DNA reads TGTGCCAGCAGGGTTCGCACAGGACGAGATACGCAGTATTTT.

This clonotype turned up a few times. This chain uses TRBV5-1 with TRBJ2-3; TRBD2 aligns across 7 bases. The J segment lost 1 base and the V segment lost 3 bases, leaving 8 bases of the junction unmatched. The CDR3 spans 16 residues. The germline gives CDR1 SGHRS, CDR2 YFSETQ. CDR3 bases: TGCGCCAGCAGCTCCGGACTAGTCGGCGGCACAGATACGCAGTATTTT. This translates into CASSSGLVGGTDTQYF.

This clonotype was detected ten times or more. V gene TRBV20-1 combines with J gene TRBJ1-2; D is undetermined. CDR3 length equals 13 residues. Germline CDR1 DFQATT, CDR2 SNEGSKA (reference sequence). Trimming removed 3 bases at V and 0 bases at J, with 8 bases between. The CDR3: CSARASPNYGYTF. CDR3 coding DNA: TGCAGTGCTAGGGCCAGTCCTAACTATGGCTACACCTTC.

This clonotype showed up just a few times. The chain links TRBV7-9 to TRBJ1-1; D is undetermined. V was cut by 8 bases and J by 2 bases, with 12 bases left in between. The CDR3 is made up of 13 amino acids. Germline CDR1 is SEHNR and CDR2 is FQNEAQ (reference sequence). CDR3 loop: CASSTGINTEAFF. CDR3 nucleotides: TGTGCCAGCTCGACGGGAATTAACACTGAAGCTTTCTTT. Drawing the rest from reference TRBV7-9 and TRBJ1-1, the complete variable domain is DTGVSQNPRHKITKRGQNVTFRCDPISEHNRLYWYRQTLGQGPEFLTYFQNEAQLEKSRLLSDRFSAERPKGSFSTLEIQRTEQGDSAMYLCASSTGINTEAFFGQGTRLTVV.

This chain uses TRBV27 with TRBJ2-1, with TRBD2 identical over 9 bases. Germline loops: CDR1 MNHEY, CDR2 SMNVEV (reference sequence). The CDR3 covers 15 residues. V lost 6 bases, J lost 4 bases, and 7 bases stayed unmatched. CDR3 region: CASSGAGGGYNEQFF. DNA for the CDR3: TGTGCCAGCAGCGGAGCGGGGGGAGGATACAATGAGCAGTTCTTC.

As DNA, the CDR3 is TGTGCCAGCAGTGGGAGTAGCAATCAGCCCCAGCATTTT. Its translation is CASSGSSNQPQHF. J is TRBJ1-5 and V is TRBV6-1; no reliable D call. This CDR3 is 13 amino acids long. CDR1 and CDR2 from the germline V gene are MNHNS and SASEGT. V was shortened by 4 bases and J by 0 bases, with 4 bases between the two germline ends.

CDR3 DNA sequence: TGTGCCAGCAGCACCGGGGGCCGGGGCACTGAAGCTTTCTTT. Amino acid sequence: CASSTGGRGTEAFF. The chain joins TRBV7-9 to TRBJ1-1, with a weak D call TRBD1 (6 bases). This CDR3 comprises 14 residues. Germline V lookup: CDR1 SEHNR, CDR2 FQNEAQ (reference sequence). V was clipped by 5 bases and J by 4 bases, with 14 bases between them.

This clonotype was counted a few times. The chain uses TRBV4-2 and TRBJ1-2, with D possibly TRBD1 on 6 matching bases. Germline CDR1 and CDR2: LGHNA and YNFKEQ. This CDR3 is built from 16 residues. Trimming removed 0 bases from V and 3 bases from J, with 14 bases in between. In nucleotides, the CDR3 is TGTGCCAGCAGCCAAGATGGGGGGGGCGTCCACTATGGCTACACCTTC. Protein sequence: CASSQDGGGVHYGYTF.

This clonotype was picked up a small number of times. The rearrangement links TRBV5-1 to TRBJ2-5; 9 bases agree with TRBD1. Trimming took 4 bases from V and 2 from J; bases not matched to a gene: 6. The CDR3 is 15 amino acids. Germline V lookup: CDR1 SGHRS, CDR2 YFSETQ. The CDR3 is CASSAGTGRQETQYF. CDR3 bases: TGCGCCAGCAGCGCGGGGACAGGGCGGCAAGAGACCCAGTACTTC.

This clonotype has only a few counts. The chain recombines TRBV12-3 or TRBV12-4 with TRBJ2-7, with unresolved D. This CDR3 has 17 residues. V lost 6 bases, J lost 0 bases, and 21 bases lay in between. The CDR3 DNA reads as TGTGCCAGCAGCCAGGCCTCTGGCAGGTCAAGCTCCTACGAGCAGTACTTC. Amino acids: CASSQASGRSSSYEQYF.

The table lists this clonotype with a few counts. The V call is TRBV7-2, the J call TRBJ1-5; D unclear. The V and J ends lost 1 base and 7 bases respectively, with 8 bases between them. The germline V gene encodes CDR1 SGHTA and CDR2 FQGNSA. There are 13 residues in the CDR3. The CDR3 reads CASSLEGWQPQHF. The CDR3 DNA follows: TGTGCCAGCAGCTTAGAGGGCTGGCAGCCCCAGCATTTT.

The V and J genes are TRBV14 and TRBJ1-2; weak D call: TRBD1 (6 bases). This CDR3 is 15 amino acids long. V gave up 4 bases and J gave up 4 bases, with 16 bases separating them. In germline, CDR1 is SGHDN, CDR2 FVKESK. The CDR3 nucleotides read TGTGCCAGCAGCCTCACCGCCGGACAGCTCTATGGCTACACCTTC. As protein: CASSLTAGQLYGYTF.

This chain joins TRBV20-1 and TRBJ2-2, with TRBD2 identical over 12 bases. Trimming at V came to 5 bases and at J to 1 base, leaving 11 bases not matched to a gene. The CDR3 consists of 18 residues. Germline V CDR1 and CDR2: DFQATT, SNEGSKA (reference sequence). The CDR3 nucleotides are TGCAGTGCTCCCTTGAGGACTAGCGGGGTCGTGAACACCGGGGAGCTGTTTTTT. It specifies CSAPLRTSGVVNTGELFF.

The chain is built from TRBV18 and TRBJ2-7, with 12 bases matching TRBD1. Germline-derived CDR1 and CDR2 are KGHSH and LQKENI. The CDR3 is 15 amino acids. The junction had 3 bases not matched to a gene; V was cut back by 1 base and J by 5 bases. For the CDR3, the DNA is TGTGCCAGCTCACCACGAGGGACAGGGGGCAACGAGCAGTACTTC. This encodes CASSPRGTGGNEQYF.

This chain joins TRBV29-1 and TRBJ2-1; D is possibly TRBD1 (5 bases). The CDR3 loop spans 13 amino acids. V was trimmed by 8 bases and J by 4 bases, leaving 15 bases between them. The germline gives CDR1 SQVTM, CDR2 ANQGSEA. Here the CDR3 reads CSLPGRMYNEQFF. In DNA form, the CDR3 reads TGCAGCCTCCCAGGGCGCATGTACAATGAGCAGTTCTTC.

V usage is TRBV2 and J usage is TRBJ2-5, with no clear D. The ends were cut back, 3 bases at V and 0 bases at J, with 8 bases in the middle. The CDR3 has 14 amino acids. Looked up from germline, CDR1 is SNHLY and CDR2 is FYNNEI. CDR3 nucleotides: TGTGCCAGCAGTGACCGCGGTTACCAAGAGACCCAGTACTTC. The encoded protein is CASSDRGYQETQYF.

The chain employs TRBV29-1 and TRBJ1-1; D might be TRBD1 (5 bases). V lost 0 bases, J lost 0 bases, and 20 bases lay in between. This CDR3 is built from 18 residues. Germline V gives CDR1 SQVTM, CDR2 ANQGSEA. CDR3 bases: TGCAGCGTTGAAGACGTTGGACACCATCTGGGGATGAACACTGAAGCTTTCTTT. Translated: CSVEDVGHHLGMNTEAFF.

The genes are TRBV7-2 and TRBJ1-1; 7 bases line up with TRBD1. The CDR3 totals 14 residues. CDR1 and CDR2 (germline): SGHTA, FQGNSA. V shed 4 bases, J shed 6 bases, and the junction held 8 bases outside the gene matches. CDR3 in amino acids: CASSSRQGFPEAFF. The CDR3 nucleotides read TGTGCCAGCAGCTCCCGACAGGGATTTCCTGAAGCTTTCTTT.

This clonotype was recorded many times. The chain joins TRBV10-3 to TRBJ2-5; D is unclear. V lost 8 bases, J lost 1 base, and 8 bases lay in between. The CDR3 is 12 residues long. Germline loops: CDR1 ENHRY, CDR2 SYGVKD. The CDR3 DNA sequence: TGTGCCATCGCGGACCGCCAAGAGACCCAGTACTTC. The encoded protein is CAIADRQETQYF.

This clonotype has only a few counts. The chain recombines TRBV10-3 with TRBJ1-4; 7 positions agree with TRBD1. The CDR3 has 15 residues. V trimming: 0 bases; J trimming: 6 bases; junction bases outside the gene matches: 4. Per the germline V gene, CDR1 is ENHRY and CDR2 is SYGVKD. In DNA, the CDR3 is TGTGCCATCAGTGAGTCTGGGGACAGAGATGAAAAACTGTTTTTT. Residues: CAISESGDRDEKLFF.

V and J are TRBV12-3 or TRBV12-4 and TRBJ2-1; D possibly matches TRBD1 or TRBD2 (5 bases each). V dropped 3 bases and J dropped 9 bases, with 9 bases sitting between them. This CDR3 is built from 12 residues. CDR3 residues: CASSFRGAEQFF. The DNA for the CDR3 is TGTGCCAGCAGTTTTCGAGGGGCTGAGCAGTTCTTC.